Detailed here is one T cell receptor (beta chain). These data come from a study of blood T cell repertoires in COVID-19. Per the original data handling: Reference gene primer amplification gave nucleated cell count estimates. The protocol was immunoSEQ multiplex PCR, while the TCRdb copy is restricted to in-frame clones and leaves out a portion. That table gives V, J and clone size, and the DNA gave D and trimming. This table has approximately 140,000 clones, 85% to 90% appearing once. The CDR3 is 14 amino acids. The V end was cut by 7 bases, the J end by 3 bases, with 11 bases between. CDR1 KGHDR and CDR2 SFDVKD come from the germline V gene.

Sequencing was carried out using peripheral blood. The V and J genes are TRBV24-1 and TRBJ2-2; D remains ambiguous. This receptor was identified in a woman aged 40 to 50 with acute or convalescent COVID-19. This chain's CDR3 is CATSDHRDTGELFF. The DNA for the CDR3 is TGTGCCACCAGCGACCACCGGGACACCGGGGAGCTGTTTTTT.